This T cell receptor (beta chain) originates from a study of beta chain features in type 1 diabetes. cDNA synthesis used the whole RNA isolate, giving expressed TCRB sequences. Using immunoSEQ multiplex PCR, the repertoire was profiled, and TCRdb retains in-frame clones only, with some absent. The sample yields 95,000 to 150,000 clones, about 17% seen once. As to this clone: As yet, its antigen is unknown.

Every participating donor gave one draw, a heparinised blood sample averaging approximately 120 mL. Study-wide results and caveats: In all four CD4+ subsets, TCRB CDR3 length was significantly, moderately reduced in type 1 diabetes. Within patients, naive, central memory and Treg TCRB repertoires seemed more similar than within healthy donors.

The receptor comes from a man younger than 40 with type 1 diabetes. Sequenced material: central memory CD4+ T cells from blood.

CDR3 DNA: TGTGCCAGCACCGGGCTCGGCAATGAGCAGTTCTTC. Translation: CASTGLGNEQFF. This sequence joins TRBV9 and TRBJ2-1, with D unresolved. V shed 6 bases and J shed 6 bases, with 10 bases lying between them. CDR1 is SGDLS, CDR2 YYNGEE, per germline. The CDR3 is 12 residues long.